The 27 T cell receptor beta chains below all came from one sample that was sequenced in a study of blood T cell repertoires in COVID-19. The repertoire was sequenced with immunoSEQ multiplex PCR; TCRdb's copy has only in-frame clones and lacks some. The repertoire includes about 190,000 clones, roughly 89% of them detected once, and 0.6% to 0.8% sits in the top ten. The sample consisted of peripheral blood. These receptors were obtained from a man aged 50-59 years with acute or convalescent COVID-19.

The rearrangement links TRBV2 to TRBJ1-1; the match to TRBD1 covers 9 bases. The CDR3 covers 10 residues. Unmatched junction bases numbered 1, after V lost 6 bases and J lost 11 bases. CDR1 and CDR2 from the germline V gene are SNHLY and FYNNEI. CDR3 loop: CASRGQGAFF. The CDR3 DNA reads TGTGCCAGCAGGGGACAGGGTGCTTTCTTT.

V is TRBV4-2 and J is TRBJ2-7, with D tentatively TRBD1 (5 bases). This CDR3 spans 16 amino acids. CDR1 is LGHNA and CDR2 is YNFKEQ in the germline V gene. Trimming took off 0 bases at V and 6 bases at J, with 18 bases between the two ends. The CDR3 here is CASSQERAGSPLEQYF. In DNA form, the CDR3 reads TGTGCCAGCAGCCAAGAAAGGGCAGGGTCCCCCCTCGAGCAGTACTTC.

The V call is TRBV7-9, the J call TRBJ2-5; 7 nucleotides line up with TRBD1. The CDR3 consists of 15 residues. CDR1 and CDR2 from the germline V gene are SEHNR and FQNEAQ (reference sequence). The junction had 4 bases not matched to a gene; V was cut back by 2 bases and J by 1 base. The CDR3, as DNA: TGTGCCAGCAGCTTAAAGGGGGCACGCCAAGAGACCCAGTACTTC. Translated, it gives CASSLKGARQETQYF.

Written as DNA, the CDR3 is TGTGCCAGCAGTACCATAGCGGGAGGGGACAATGAGCAGTTCTTC. Protein sequence: CASSTIAGGDNEQFF. The V call is TRBV28, the J call TRBJ2-1, with 11 bases aligning to TRBD2. Unmatched junction bases numbered 5, after V lost 5 bases and J lost 5 bases. CDR3 length: 15 residues. Looked up from germline, CDR1 is MDHEN and CDR2 is SYDVKM.

In DNA form, the CDR3 reads TGCGCCAGCAGCCAAGAATACAGGACAGGGGGCACAGATACGCAGTATTTT. Its protein is CASSQEYRTGGTDTQYF. V gene TRBV4-3 combines with J gene TRBJ2-3, with 9 bases lining up with TRBD1. V lost 0 bases to trimming and J lost 1 base; unmatched junction nucleotides: 5. CDR1 and CDR2 (germline): LGHNA, YSLEER. CDR3 length equals 17 residues.

V is TRBV30 and J is TRBJ1-6; 8 nucleotides line up with TRBD1. J gave up 10 bases and V 2 bases, and 10 bases lay outside the gene matches. The CDR3 totals 15 residues. Germline CDR1 is GTSNPN and CDR2 is SVGIG (reference sequence). CDR3 residues: CAWSIRDRTRSPLHF. In DNA, the CDR3 is TGTGCCTGGAGTATCCGGGACAGGACTCGCTCACCCCTCCACTTT.

CDR3 bases: TGTGCCAGCAGTTGGGGGCCCGGGGTGATATCTGAAGCTTTCTTT. Translated, it gives CASSWGPGVISEAFF. This chain joins TRBV14 and TRBJ1-1; possible D gene TRBD1, 6 bases. Germline CDR1 SGHDN, CDR2 FVKESK. Trimming stripped 6 bases from V and 6 bases from J, with 20 bases between. This CDR3 is 15 amino acids long.

The chain links TRBV2 to TRBJ1-1; weak D call: TRBD1 (6 bases). CDR1 and CDR2 from the germline V gene are SNHLY and FYNNEI. Trimming took 4 bases from V and 2 from J, leaving 14 bases between them. The length of the CDR3 is 15 residues. CDR3 sequence (DNA): TGTGCCAGCAGTGGGAGGGGGGGCCCCAACACTGAAGCTTTCTTT. This gives the protein CASSGRGGPNTEAFF.

V gene TRBV6-5 combines with J gene TRBJ2-1; 11 bases agree with TRBD2. The CDR3 spans 15 residues. V trimming: 6 bases; J trimming: 8 bases; junction bases outside the gene matches: 9. Germline V lookup: CDR1 MNHEY, CDR2 SVGAGI. This chain's CDR3 is CASRASGGTVDEQFF. The CDR3 DNA sequence: TGTGCCAGCAGGGCTAGCGGGGGGACTGTGGATGAGCAGTTCTTC.

CDR3 protein: CASSPAGLANRETQYF. CDR3 DNA: TGTGCCAGCAGCCCGGCGGGACTAGCGAATCGAGAGACCCAGTACTTC. The J gene is TRBJ2-5, the V gene TRBV14, with 10 bases identical to TRBD2. This CDR3 is built from 16 residues. Trimming at V came to 4 bases and at J to 4 bases, leaving 9 bases not matched to a gene. Looked up from germline, CDR1 is SGHDN and CDR2 is FVKESK.

V usage is TRBV24-1 and J usage is TRBJ2-1; the D gene is possibly TRBD1 (6 bases). The CDR3 is 15 amino acids. V was clipped by 9 bases and J by 8 bases, with 22 bases between them. Germline CDR1 and CDR2: KGHDR and SFDVKD. The chain's CDR3 is CATGTRDTTVDEQFF. The CDR3 DNA is TGTGCCACCGGCACTCGGGACACTACCGTCGATGAGCAGTTCTTC.

The rearrangement uses TRBV3-1 (or the pseudogene TRBV3-2) and TRBJ1-2; D is unresolved. The germline gives CDR1 LGHDT, CDR2 YNNKEL (reference sequence). The V and J ends lost 2 bases and 4 bases respectively, with 14 bases between them. The CDR3 contains 15 residues. The CDR3 reads CASSQSGAASYGYTF. CDR3 sequence (DNA): TGTGCCAGCAGCCAATCAGGAGCGGCGAGCTATGGCTACACCTTC.

The rearrangement links TRBV27 to TRBJ2-1, with 8 positions matching TRBD2. The CDR3 runs to 15 residues. V gave up 5 bases and J gave up 6 bases; unmatched junction bases: 9. From germline, CDR1 is MNHEY and CDR2 SMNVEV (reference sequence). The CDR3 DNA reads as TGTGCCAGCAGTCGGGGGACTAGGGGACGCAATGAGCAGTTCTTC. Encoded protein: CASSRGTRGRNEQFF.

V gene TRBV14 combines with J gene TRBJ2-1; D is uncertain. The length of the CDR3 is 16 residues. Trimming shortened V by 0 bases and J by 6 bases, and 15 bases separated the two germline ends. Per germline, CDR1 SGHDN and CDR2 FVKESK. The CDR3 spells CASSQDSNPLGNEQFF. In nucleotides, the CDR3 is TGTGCCAGCAGCCAAGATAGCAACCCCCTGGGCAATGAGCAGTTCTTC. Full variable domain (rest looked up from reference TRBV14 and TRBJ2-1): EAGVTQFPSHSVIEKGQTVTLRCDPISGHDNLYWYRRVMGKEIKFLLHFVKESKQDESGMPNNRFLAERTGGTYSTLKVQPAELEDSGVYFCASSQDSNPLGNEQFFGPGTRLTVL.

V is TRBV20-1 and J is TRBJ1-2; D remains unclear. CDR3 length equals 13 residues. CDR1 is DFQATT and CDR2 is SNEGSKA in the germline V gene (reference sequence). Trimming stripped 3 bases from V and 6 bases from J, with 14 bases between. This chain's CDR3 is CSASSGEENGYTF. CDR3 in DNA: TGCAGTGCTAGTTCCGGGGAAGAGAATGGCTACACCTTC.

In DNA form, the CDR3 reads TGTGCCAGCAGCAGCACAGGGGGCGTTGAAAAACTGTTTTTT. This gives the protein CASSSTGGVEKLFF. V and J are TRBV5-4 and TRBJ1-4; 9 nucleotides match TRBD1. The CDR3 loop spans 14 amino acids. V dropped 4 bases and J dropped 7; count of bases not matched to a gene: 5. The V gene's germline CDR1 is SGHNT and CDR2 YYREEE (reference sequence).

The chain recombines TRBV27 with TRBJ2-7; the D gene is possibly TRBD1 (7 bases). CDR3 length: 10 residues. Looked up from germline, CDR1 is MNHEY and CDR2 is SMNVEV (reference sequence). The CDR3 nucleotides read TGTGCCAGCAGTTCATTCCAGGGGGGCGTC. Its protein product is CASSSFQGGV.

This chain links TRBV6-1 with TRBJ1-6; perhaps TRBD1 as D (5 bases). Per the germline V gene, CDR1 is MNHNS and CDR2 is SASEGT. V lost 3 bases to trimming and J lost 6 bases, with 12 bases between them. The CDR3 is made up of 15 amino acids. In DNA form, the CDR3 reads TGTGCCAGCAGTGACGGGGGAAAGGGTAATTCACCCCTCCACTTT. Protein product: CASSDGGKGNSPLHF.

The rearrangement uses TRBV29-1 and TRBJ2-1, with a possible D match to TRBD2 (6 bases). The V and J ends lost 6 bases and 3 bases respectively, with 12 bases between them. The length of the CDR3 is 13 residues. Germline CDR1 and CDR2: SQVTM and ANQGSEA. The CDR3 spells CSVLGGYYNEQFF. In nucleotides, the CDR3 is TGCAGCGTCCTTGGGGGGTACTACAATGAGCAGTTCTTC.

This clone appeared a few times. The chain combines TRBV19 with TRBJ1-3, with D perhaps matching TRBD1 (6 bases). V was shortened by 6 bases and J by 1 base, with 13 bases between the two germline ends. The CDR3 has 15 residues. Germline V gene sequence: CDR1 LNHDA, CDR2 SQIVND (reference sequence). Written as DNA, the CDR3 is TGTGCCAGTAGCACAGGGTTTGGTTCTGGAAACACCATATATTTT. It specifies CASSTGFGSGNTIYF.

The chain is built from TRBV14 and TRBJ2-7; maybe TRBD2 (5 bases). V lost 1 base and J 3 bases, leaving 7 bases between the germline ends. The CDR3 covers 13 residues. Looked up from germline, CDR1 is SGHDN and CDR2 is FVKESK. As DNA, the CDR3 is TGTGCCAGCAGCCAAGGACTATTCTACGAGCAGTACTTC. This codes for CASSQGLFYEQYF.

The chain uses TRBV19 and TRBJ2-5; 7 nucleotides align to TRBD2. Germline-derived CDR1 and CDR2 are LNHDA and SQIVND (reference sequence). The V segment lost 5 bases and the J segment 4 bases; nucleotides outside the gene matches: 10. CDR3 size: 15 residues. CDR3 in amino acids: CASSPSGANLETQYF. In nucleotides, the CDR3 is TGTGCCAGTAGTCCGAGCGGGGCCAACTTAGAGACCCAGTACTTC.

This clone showed up just a few times. This rearrangement joins TRBV28 to TRBJ2-2, with TRBD1 identical over 11 bases. Per germline, CDR1 MDHEN and CDR2 SYDVKM. Trimming took 6 bases from V and 2 from J; bases not matched to a gene: 2. This CDR3 spans 15 amino acids. The CDR3 bases are TGTGCCAGCAGGGACAGGGGGCGAAACACCGGGGAGCTGTTTTTT. Translation: CASRDRGRNTGELFF.

This clone was picked up one time. This chain uses TRBV6-2 or TRBV6-3 with TRBJ2-6; no clear D. The length of the CDR3 is 16 residues. Germline V lookup: CDR1 MNHEY, CDR2 SVGEGT. Trimming took off 2 bases at V and 1 base at J, with 9 bases between the two ends. Here the CDR3 DNA reads TGTGCCAGCAGTTACGGCTCATCTTCTGGGGCCAACGTCCTGACTTTC. This encodes CASSYGSSSGANVLTF.

This chain connects TRBV5-1 to TRBJ2-7; tentatively, D is TRBD2 (6 bases). The CDR3 consists of 14 residues. V lost 4 bases to trimming and J lost 5 bases, with 16 bases between them. CDR1 SGHRS and CDR2 YFSETQ come from the germline V gene. DNA of the CDR3: TGCGCCAGCAGCCCTCTGACTAGTAGGGACGAGCAGTACTTC. This encodes CASSPLTSRDEQYF.

The gene calls are TRBV19 and TRBJ2-1, with 11 bases identical to TRBD1. CDR1 is LNHDA and CDR2 is SQIVND in the germline V gene (reference sequence). The CDR3 runs 15 residues. J gave up 8 bases and V 5 bases, and 8 bases lay outside the gene matches. In DNA, the CDR3 is TGTGCCAGTAGTGGGACAGGGGGATTAGGCGATGAGCAGTTCTTC. Translated: CASSGTGGLGDEQFF.

The chain employs TRBV28 and TRBJ2-2, with D possibly matching TRBD2 (5 bases). Germline V gene lookup returns CDR1 MDHEN and CDR2 SYDVKM. Trimming left V 7 bases short and J 0 bases short, with 6 bases between. This CDR3 comprises 13 residues. The CDR3 reads CASIGTNTGELFF. CDR3 nucleotide sequence: TGTGCCAGCATCGGGACGAACACCGGGGAGCTGTTTTTT.